The clone carrying this T cell receptor beta chain was seen a handful of times. The antigen is not known. This sample stems from a study of T-cell memory formation after mild COVID-19. About the study: Each donor largely had its own TCR clusters. Study-wide findings and caveats: Researchers could not confirm that second-wave clones peaking on day 37 targeted SARS-CoV-2. A second wave expanding day 15 to 37 was CD4+-biased; contracting clones were balanced.

The V gene's germline CDR1 is SGHTA and CDR2 FQGNSA. V lost 6 bases and J lost 2; bases outside the gene matches: 13. The CDR3 loop spans 18 amino acids. TCRdb reanalysed the 5' RACE reads using MiXCR and keeps one entry per CDR3 protein. The sample yields some 490,000 distinct CDR3 sequences, 15% to 20% seen once. This receptor was identified in an adult woman who had mild COVID-19 (a few samples of this study predate the infection). Cell type and time point are not known. The sample taken for sequencing was PBMCs or a T cell subset sorted from them (not recorded which). The chain employs TRBV7-2 and TRBJ1-6; 7 nucleotides match TRBD1. The CDR3 DNA reads as TGTGCCAGCAGTCCTACCTTACAGGGGACGGCCTATAATTCACCCCTCCACTTT. It specifies CASSPTLQGTAYNSPLHF.